The sequence of this T cell receptor (beta chain) was determined in a study of T cells in Graves' hyperthyroidism and ophthalmopathy. Many counts were recorded for this clonotype. Amplified TCR beta CDR3 regions derived from RNA transcripts. Researchers ran a first-round RT-PCR on the TCR CDR3 using the HTBI primer set. TCRdb analysed the multiplex PCR reads with MiXCR anew, one entry per CDR3 protein. The table has 700,000 to 850,000 distinct CDR3 sequences, 30% to 40% seen once; the top ten hold around 29%. The germline V and J ends were trimmed by 5 bases and 10 bases, with 18 bases remaining between them. Germline V lookup: CDR1 SEHNR, CDR2 FQNEAQ (reference sequence). CDR3 length equals 14 residues. Patients counted as stable if ophthalmopathy did not develop within 18 months.

Material: blood. The V gene is TRBV7-9, the J gene TRBJ1-3, with D hard to call. The sequence was obtained from a middle-aged woman with Graves' hyperthyroidism. The CDR3 region is CASSQTDEGITIYF. Written as DNA, the CDR3 is TGTGCCAGCAGCCAAACCGATGAGGGAATAACCATATATTTT.